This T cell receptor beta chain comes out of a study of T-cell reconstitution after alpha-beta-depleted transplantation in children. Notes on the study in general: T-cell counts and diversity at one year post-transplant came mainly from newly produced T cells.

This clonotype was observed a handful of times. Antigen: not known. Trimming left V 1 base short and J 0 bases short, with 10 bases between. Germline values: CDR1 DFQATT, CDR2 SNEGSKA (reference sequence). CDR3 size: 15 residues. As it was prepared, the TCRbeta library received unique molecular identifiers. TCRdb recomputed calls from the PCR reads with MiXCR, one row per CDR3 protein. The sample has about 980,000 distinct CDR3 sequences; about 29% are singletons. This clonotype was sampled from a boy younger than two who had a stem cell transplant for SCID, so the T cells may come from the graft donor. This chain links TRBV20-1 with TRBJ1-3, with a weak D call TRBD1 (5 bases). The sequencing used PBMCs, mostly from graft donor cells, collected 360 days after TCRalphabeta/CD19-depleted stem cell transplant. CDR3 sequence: CSARATTGSGNTIYF. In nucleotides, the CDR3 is TGCAGTGCTAGAGCCACCACAGGCTCTGGAAACACCATATATTTT.